This section outlines one T cell receptor (beta chain) sequence together with its context. The antigen remains undetermined. The sample holds other DNA sequences that translate to the same CDR3. TCRB CDR3 was amplified from 2 ug genomic DNA or less. This table comes from immunoSEQ multiplex PCR, and its TCRdb copy is limited to in-frame clones, with some not included. The top ten hold around 14% of the sample, which has approximately 84,000 clones, approximately 90% seen once. This entry is derived from a study of glioma-infiltrating T cells after dendritic cell vaccination. Across the whole study: Patients received autologous tumor lysate-pulsed dendritic cell vaccination between the early 2000s and the early 2010s. The vaccine used monocyte-derived dendritic cells pulsed overnight with autologous tumor lysate.

Findings of the study overall: Estimated pretreatment TIL content predicted outcome after dendritic cell vaccination.

Germline assignment: CDR1 MRHNA and CDR2 SNTAGT. CDR3 length: 14 residues. V dropped 3 bases and J dropped 4; count of bases not matched to a gene: 1. The chain is built from TRBV6-4 and TRBJ2-3; 10 positions match TRBD1. The sequencing used blood, collected before dendritic cell vaccination. This sequence originates from a human donor with glioblastoma. The DNA of the CDR3 is TGTGCCAGCAGTGAAGGACAGGGGGCAGATACGCAGTATTTT. This codes for CASSEGQGADTQYF.